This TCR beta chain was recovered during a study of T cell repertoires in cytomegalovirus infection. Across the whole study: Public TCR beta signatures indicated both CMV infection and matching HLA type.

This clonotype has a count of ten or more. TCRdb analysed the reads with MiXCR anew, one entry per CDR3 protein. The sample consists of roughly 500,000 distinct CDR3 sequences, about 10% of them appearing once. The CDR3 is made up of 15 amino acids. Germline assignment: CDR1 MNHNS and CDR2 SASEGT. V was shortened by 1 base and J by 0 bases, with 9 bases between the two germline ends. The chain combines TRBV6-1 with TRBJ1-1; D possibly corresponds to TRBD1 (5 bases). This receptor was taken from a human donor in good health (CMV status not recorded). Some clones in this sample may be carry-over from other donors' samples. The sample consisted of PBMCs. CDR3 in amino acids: CASSEGGALNTEAFF. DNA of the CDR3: TGTGCCAGCAGTGAAGGAGGGGCACTGAACACTGAAGCTTTCTTT.